This TCR beta chain was obtained from a study of blood T cell repertoires in COVID-19. CDR3 length equals 14 residues. Germline V lookup: CDR1 MNHEY, CDR2 SVGEGT. V was pared by 4 bases and J by 2 bases, with 10 bases between. Method: immunoSEQ multiplex PCR; TCRdb's copy keeps in-frame clones and lacks some. The table shows 150,000 to 200,000 clones, with 85% to 90% occurring only once. The source material was peripheral blood. The receptor comes from a woman aged 55-69 years with acute or convalescent COVID-19. The chain joins TRBV6-2 or TRBV6-3 to TRBJ2-3, with D unresolved. CDR3 bases: TGTGCCAGCAGTTTTGTCGGGTACACAGATACGCAGTATTTT. Translated, it gives CASSFVGYTDTQYF.